The 27 T cell receptor beta chains presented below share a single source sample, sequenced in a study of cytomegalovirus exposure and HLA in healthy donors. Libraries were prepared by immunoSEQ multiplex PCR; TCRdb keeps only in-frame clonotypes and omits some of them. The sample records under 250,000 clones, roughly 84% being singletons. Sequenced material: PBMCs. Every receptor here comes from a man aged 18 to 35 in good health and CMV-seropositive.

The chain couples TRBV4-1 to TRBJ1-5; no definite D call. Between the trimmed V and J ends, which lost 0 bases and 5 bases, there was a span of 11 bases. This CDR3 has 15 amino acids. Germline V gene sequence: CDR1 MGHRA, CDR2 YSYEKL. CDR3 residues: CASSQDQGYHQPQHF. The CDR3 bases are TGCGCCAGCAGCCAAGATCAAGGGTATCATCAGCCCCAGCATTTT.

The CDR3 DNA reads TGTGCCAGCAGCTGGCCCGGGGGCTCTGGGGCCAACGTCCTGACTTTC. This sequence encodes CASSWPGGSGANVLTF. This sequence joins TRBV5-5 and TRBJ2-6, with D perhaps matching TRBD2 (6 bases). The length of the CDR3 is 16 residues. Trimming removed 3 bases at V and 0 bases at J, with 10 bases between. Germline V CDR1 and CDR2: SGHKS, YYEKEE (reference sequence).

This clone was seen once. V is TRBV27 and J is TRBJ1-2, with TRBD1 matching over 7 bases. Germline CDR1 reads MNHEY; CDR2 reads SMNVEV (reference sequence). The ends lost 2 bases at V and 2 bases at J; junction bases unmatched: 5. The CDR3 length is 15 residues. The DNA of the CDR3 is TGTGCCAGCAGTTTAGAGTCGACAGGGAACTATGGCTACACCTTC. Translating it yields CASSLESTGNYGYTF.

The chain links TRBV6-5 to TRBJ2-1; TRBD2 agrees at 14 bases. Germline CDR1 and CDR2: MNHEY and SVGAGI. The CDR3 length is 15 residues. J was trimmed by 8 bases and V by 5 bases; bases with no gene match: 5. The CDR3 protein is CASSPGLAGGDEQFF. The CDR3 DNA is TGTGCCAGCAGTCCCGGACTAGCGGGAGGTGATGAGCAGTTCTTC.

As concerns this clone: This sample includes further DNA sequences coding for the same CDR3. The V and J genes are TRBV7-9 and TRBJ2-7, with D possibly matching TRBD2 (6 bases). Germline loops: CDR1 SEHNR, CDR2 FQNEAQ (reference sequence). Deletions cut 4 bases from V and 0 bases from J, with 10 bases between. This CDR3 has 14 amino acids. CDR3 residues: CASSSSVSSYEQYF. The CDR3 DNA reads as TGTGCCAGCAGCTCTAGCGTAAGCTCCTACGAGCAGTACTTC.

This rearrangement joins TRBV27 to TRBJ1-2; D call uncertain. Germline values: CDR1 MNHEY, CDR2 SMNVEV (reference sequence). Trimming shortened V by 2 bases and J by 4 bases, and 8 bases separated the two germline ends. The CDR3 spans 13 residues. The CDR3 protein is CASSLGQAYGYTF. CDR3 in DNA: TGTGCCAGCAGTTTAGGGCAGGCCTATGGCTACACCTTC.

The V call is TRBV19, the J call TRBJ2-1; D tentatively reads TRBD1 or TRBD2 (6 bases each). The CDR3 is 14 amino acids. Per the germline V gene, CDR1 is LNHDA and CDR2 is SQIVND (reference sequence). V dropped 0 bases and J dropped 11 bases, with 14 bases sitting between them. This CDR3 is CASSIEGGQDQQFF. CDR3 bases: TGTGCCAGTAGTATAGAGGGGGGCCAGGATCAGCAGTTCTTC. The variable domain in full, with the rest retrieved from reference TRBV19 and TRBJ2-1, is DGGITQSPKYLFRKEGQNVTLSCEQNLNHDAMYWYRQDPGQGLRLIYYSQIVNDFQKGDIAEGYSVSREKKESFPLTVTSAQKNPTAFYLCASSIEGGQDQQFFGPGTRLTVL.

This chain uses TRBV7-2 with TRBJ1-2; tentatively, D is TRBD1 (5 bases). V was trimmed by 8 bases and J by 8 bases, leaving 21 bases between them. The CDR3 consists of 14 residues. Germline-derived CDR1 and CDR2 are SGHTA and FQGNSA. CDR3 bases: TGTGCCAGCGCCAAGGGGCGGAGCCTATGGGGCTACACCTTC. Protein product: CASAKGRSLWGYTF.

V and J are TRBV13 and TRBJ2-3; 11 bases agree with TRBD2. Germline CDR1 reads PRHDT; CDR2 reads FYEKMQ (reference sequence). CDR3 length: 16 amino acids. The V gene end was trimmed by 1 base and the J gene end by 2 bases; junction bases not matched to a gene: 2. The DNA for the CDR3 is TGTGCCAGCAGCTTAGTAGCGGGAGGGACCACAGATACGCAGTATTTT. The encoded protein is CASSLVAGGTTDTQYF.

This chain links TRBV9 with TRBJ2-1; D may match TRBD1 or TRBD2 (6 bases each). Trimming shortened V by 0 bases and J by 4 bases, and 14 bases separated the two germline ends. The CDR3 runs to 16 residues. Germline-derived CDR1 and CDR2 are SGDLS and YYNGEE. This CDR3 reads CASSVEPKGGYNEQFF. Here the CDR3 DNA reads TGTGCCAGCAGCGTAGAGCCAAAGGGGGGTTACAATGAGCAGTTCTTC.

This chain connects TRBV27 to TRBJ2-7; tentatively, D is TRBD2 (6 bases). CDR3 length: 13 amino acids. Germline CDR1 MNHEY, CDR2 SMNVEV (reference sequence). Trimming took off 2 bases at V and 6 bases at J, with 11 bases between the two ends. The CDR3 region has the DNA TGTGCCAGCAGTTTAGCGGGAACTTCCGAGCAGTACTTC. Its protein is CASSLAGTSEQYF.

The chain recombines TRBV9 with TRBJ2-1; TRBD2 matches 8 bases. The CDR3 has 16 residues. The J segment lost 6 bases and the V segment lost 2 bases, leaving 10 bases of the junction unmatched. Per the germline V gene, CDR1 is SGDLS and CDR2 is YYNGEE. The CDR3 DNA is TGTGCCAGCAGCGTGGGTAGCGGGAACACGGCCAATGAGCAGTTCTTC. Translation gives CASSVGSGNTANEQFF.

This chain uses TRBV30 with TRBJ1-1; D might be TRBD1 (6 bases). Germline CDR1 GTSNPN, CDR2 SVGIG (reference sequence). The CDR3 spans 18 residues. V was cut by 0 bases and J by 3 bases, with 23 bases left in between. The CDR3: CAWSVRGSGQRMHTEAFF. The CDR3 DNA reads as TGTGCCTGGAGTGTACGGGGTAGCGGACAGAGAATGCACACTGAAGCTTTCTTT. The whole variable domain, remainder taken from reference TRBV30 and TRBJ1-1, is SQTIHQWPATLVQPVGSPLSLECTVEGTSNPNLYWYRQAAGRGLQLLFYSVGIGQISSEVPQNLSASRPQDRQFILSSKKLLLSDSGFYLCAWSVRGSGQRMHTEAFFGQGTRLTVV.

The CDR3 coding sequence is TGTGCCAGCAGTCAAACCGGGTGGGGATCTGGCTACACCTTC. It yields the protein CASSQTGWGSGYTF. The V gene is TRBV7-9, the J gene TRBJ1-2; D gene uncertain. Germline CDR1 and CDR2: SEHNR and FQNEAQ (reference sequence). CDR3 length: 14 residues. V lost 6 bases, J lost 7 bases, and 18 bases lay in between.

The J gene is TRBJ1-2, the V gene TRBV19; D uncertain. In germline, CDR1 is LNHDA, CDR2 SQIVND (reference sequence). The germline V and J ends were trimmed by 5 bases and 7 bases, with 11 bases remaining between them. This CDR3 is built from 12 residues. CDR3 protein: CASSGVPSGYTF. CDR3 DNA: TGTGCCAGTAGTGGGGTTCCATCTGGCTACACCTTC.

The V call is TRBV7-7, the J call TRBJ2-5; D unclear. The germline V gene encodes CDR1 SSHAT and CDR2 FNYEAQ (reference sequence). The V end was cut by 0 bases, the J end by 7 bases, with 9 bases between. CDR3 length: 13 amino acids. DNA for the CDR3: TGTGCCAGCAGCTTAGCGGAACCGGGGACCCAGTACTTC. Protein sequence: CASSLAEPGTQYF.

Only a few counts were recorded for this clone. The chain carries TRBV6-4 and TRBJ2-1; maybe TRBD1 (6 bases). V was shortened by 3 bases and J by 9 bases, with 15 bases between the two germline ends. This CDR3 contains 14 residues. Germline values: CDR1 MRHNA, CDR2 SNTAGT. CDR3 nucleotides: TGTGCCAGCAGTGAAGCAGGGGAAAACGGTGAGCAGTTCTTC. It encodes CASSEAGENGEQFF.

The chain combines TRBV6-1 with TRBJ2-3; 7 nucleotides align to TRBD1. The CDR3 has 14 residues. CDR1 and CDR2 (germline): MNHNS, SASEGT. V was clipped by 6 bases and J by 1 base; unmatched bases: 4. The CDR3 sequence: CASRTGFGTDTQYF. The CDR3 region has the DNA TGTGCCAGCAGGACAGGGTTCGGCACAGATACGCAGTATTTT.

This clone has only a few counts. The rearrangement links TRBV7-2 to TRBJ2-7; 12 bases align to TRBD2. Trimming removed 5 bases from V and 5 bases from J; junction bases left unmatched: 4. Germline CDR1 and CDR2: SGHTA and FQGNSA. The length of the CDR3 is 14 residues. CDR3: CASSLTSGRHEQYF. The DNA for the CDR3 is TGTGCCAGCAGCCTAACTAGCGGGAGGCACGAGCAGTACTTC.

This clone was picked up one time. V gene TRBV10-3 combines with J gene TRBJ2-2, with D possibly TRBD1 on 5 matching bases. CDR1 and CDR2 (germline): ENHRY, SYGVKD. The V end lost 0 bases, the J end lost 1 base, and 6 bases lay between the germline ends. CDR3 size: 15 residues. CDR3 in DNA: TGTGCCATCAGTGAGTCTACAGGGAACACCGGGGAGCTGTTTTTT. Amino acids: CAISESTGNTGELFF.

The CDR3 bases are TGTGCCAGCAGCACCTGGGACGGTTTAACGTACGAGCAGTACTTC. It specifies CASSTWDGLTYEQYF. V usage is TRBV5-6 and J usage is TRBJ2-7, with D perhaps matching TRBD1 or TRBD2 (5 bases each). This CDR3 comprises 15 residues. Germline CDR1 is SGHDT and CDR2 is YYEEEE. Trimming took 4 bases from V and 4 from J, leaving 18 bases between them.

The chain recombines TRBV10-3 with TRBJ2-3; D is perhaps TRBD2 (6 bases). The CDR3 covers 15 residues. V lost 9 bases to trimming and J lost 0 bases, with 16 bases between them. Germline V gives CDR1 ENHRY, CDR2 SYGVKD. In DNA form, the CDR3 reads TGTGCCATTTCGCGCGGGGATACTAGCACAGATACGCAGTATTTT. It encodes CAISRGDTSTDTQYF.

This clone is a singleton in its sample. This chain uses TRBV28 with TRBJ2-1, with 11 bases matching TRBD2. Per germline, CDR1 MDHEN and CDR2 SYDVKM. V trimming: 5 bases; J trimming: 7 bases; junction bases outside the gene matches: 10. CDR3 length: 16 residues. CDR3 region: CASSLASGRPLNEQFF. CDR3 sequence (DNA): TGTGCCAGCAGTCTAGCTAGCGGGAGGCCGTTAAATGAGCAGTTCTTC.

The chain combines TRBV6-5 with TRBJ1-5; 7 nucleotides match TRBD1. The CDR3 contains 15 residues. Germline CDR1 is MNHEY and CDR2 is SVGAGI. Trimming cost V 6 bases and J 4 bases; bases outside gene matches: 9. The CDR3 loop reads CASSRTGTANQPQHF. Written as DNA, the CDR3 is TGTGCCAGCAGCCGGACCGGGACAGCAAATCAGCCCCAGCATTTT.

The chain is built from TRBV27 and TRBJ2-7; D is uncertain. Trimming cost V 2 bases and J 6 bases, with 11 bases left between them. The CDR3 runs to 13 residues. The germline CDR1 and CDR2 sequences are MNHEY and SMNVEV (reference sequence). CDR3 nucleotides: TGTGCCAGCAGTTTAAGACTCACCTCCGAGCAGTACTTC. Protein sequence: CASSLRLTSEQYF.

The gene calls are TRBV28 and TRBJ2-7; maybe TRBD1 (5 bases). The CDR3 loop spans 13 amino acids. Deletions cut 7 bases from V and 3 bases from J, with 13 bases between. CDR1 and CDR2 from the germline V gene are MDHEN and SYDVKM. CDR3 nucleotide sequence: TGTGCCAGCAACCCAGACAGTTACTACGAGCAGTACTTC. Encoded protein: CASNPDSYYEQYF.

In this sample, this clone turned up a few times. The CDR3 DNA sequence: TGCGCCAGCAGCTTGCCCAACTACGAGCAGTACTTC. Translation: CASSLPNYEQYF. The chain uses TRBV5-1 and TRBJ2-7; D is unresolved. Trimming cost V 1 base and J 3 bases, with 5 bases left between them. Germline V gene lookup returns CDR1 SGHRS and CDR2 YFSETQ. CDR3 length: 12 amino acids.